This T cell receptor beta chain was profiled in a study of radiation and T cells in renal cell carcinoma. Of note for this clone: The antigen is not known.

As to time point: blood 4 weeks post-SBRT, at nephrectomy. The treatment denotes: 15 Gy SBRT to primary tumor, nephrectomy 4 weeks later. Nephrectomy followed 15 Gy stereotactic body radiation by 4 weeks. Serial blood draws occurred at baseline and 2 and 4 weeks post-SBRT. The patient's renal cell carcinoma had clear cell pathology. Findings and limits, study-wide: From baseline, blood top tumor clonotypes peaked at 2 weeks post-radiation.

Only in-frame clones appear in the TCRdb table, and some are missing; sequencing was by immunoSEQ multiplex PCR. This sample has under 200,000 clones; approximately 90% occur once, and the top ten carry 11%. This sample comprised blood, obtained from a patient whose treatment included radiotherapy and nephrectomy. The clonotype comes from a woman between 50 and 59 years old with renal cell carcinoma.

The CDR3 region has the DNA TGTGCCAGTAGCCCCGACAGGGTAGGTGGCTACACCTTC. It specifies CASSPDRVGGYTF. The J gene is TRBJ1-2, the V gene TRBV19, with 7 bases fitting TRBD1. The V segment lost 6 bases and the J segment 7 bases; nucleotides outside the gene matches: 8. CDR3 length: 13 residues. Looked up from germline, CDR1 is LNHDA and CDR2 is SQIVND (reference sequence).